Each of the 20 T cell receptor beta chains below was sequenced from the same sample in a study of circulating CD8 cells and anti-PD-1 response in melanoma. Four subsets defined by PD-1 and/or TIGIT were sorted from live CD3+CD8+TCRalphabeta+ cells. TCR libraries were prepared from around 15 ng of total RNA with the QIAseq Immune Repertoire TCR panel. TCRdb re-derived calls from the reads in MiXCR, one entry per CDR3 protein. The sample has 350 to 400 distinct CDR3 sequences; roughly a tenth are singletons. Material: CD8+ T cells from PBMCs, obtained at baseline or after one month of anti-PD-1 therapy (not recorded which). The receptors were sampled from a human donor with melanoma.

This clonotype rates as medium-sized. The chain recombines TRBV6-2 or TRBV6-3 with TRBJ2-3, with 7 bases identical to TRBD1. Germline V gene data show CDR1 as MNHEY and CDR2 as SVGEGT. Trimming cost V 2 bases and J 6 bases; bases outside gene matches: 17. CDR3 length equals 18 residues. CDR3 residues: CASSYLVFRDRDGDTQYF. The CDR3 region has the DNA TGTGCCAGCAGTTACCTCGTCTTCAGAGACAGGGATGGTGATACGCAGTATTTT.

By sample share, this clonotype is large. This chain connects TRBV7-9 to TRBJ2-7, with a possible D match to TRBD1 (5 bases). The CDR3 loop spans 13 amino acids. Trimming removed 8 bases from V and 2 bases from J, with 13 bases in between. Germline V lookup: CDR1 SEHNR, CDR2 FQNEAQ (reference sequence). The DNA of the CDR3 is TGTGCCAGCTTGGGTTTGGGGCCCTACGAGCAGTACTTC. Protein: CASLGLGPYEQYF.

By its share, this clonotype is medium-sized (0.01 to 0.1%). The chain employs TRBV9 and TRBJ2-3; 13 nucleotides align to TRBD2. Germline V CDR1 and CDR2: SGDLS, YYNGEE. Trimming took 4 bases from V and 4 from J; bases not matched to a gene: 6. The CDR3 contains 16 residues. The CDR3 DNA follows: TGTGCCAGCAGCCCCCTCACTAGCGGGGGGGCAGATACGCAGTATTTT. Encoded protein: CASSPLTSGGADTQYF. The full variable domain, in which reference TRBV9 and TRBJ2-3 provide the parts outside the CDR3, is DSGVTQTPKHLITATGQRVTLRCSPRSGDLSVYWYQQSLDQGLQFLIQYYNGEERAKGNILERFSAQQFPDLHSELNLSSLELGDSALYFCASSPLTSGGADTQYFGPGTRLTVL.

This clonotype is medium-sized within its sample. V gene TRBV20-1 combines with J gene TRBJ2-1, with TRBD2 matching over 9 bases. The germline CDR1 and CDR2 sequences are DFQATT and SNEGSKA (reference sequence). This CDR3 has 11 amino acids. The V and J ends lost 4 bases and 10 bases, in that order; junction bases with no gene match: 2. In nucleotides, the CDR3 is TGCAGTGCTACTAGCGGGATCGAGCAGTTCTTC. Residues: CSATSGIEQFF.

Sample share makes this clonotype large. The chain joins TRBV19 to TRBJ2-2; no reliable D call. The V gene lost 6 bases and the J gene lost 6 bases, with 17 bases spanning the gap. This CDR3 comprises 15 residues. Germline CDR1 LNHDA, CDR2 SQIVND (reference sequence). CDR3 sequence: CASRALLGGAGELFF. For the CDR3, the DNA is TGTGCCAGTAGAGCCCTCCTCGGCGGAGCCGGGGAGCTGTTTTTT.

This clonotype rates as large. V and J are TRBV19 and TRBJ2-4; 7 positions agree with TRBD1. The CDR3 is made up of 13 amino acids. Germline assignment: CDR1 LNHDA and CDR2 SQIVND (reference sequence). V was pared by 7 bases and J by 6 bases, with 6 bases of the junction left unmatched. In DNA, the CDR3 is TGTGCCAGTATAGGGGACAGCCGAAACATTCAGTACTTC. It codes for CASIGDSRNIQYF.

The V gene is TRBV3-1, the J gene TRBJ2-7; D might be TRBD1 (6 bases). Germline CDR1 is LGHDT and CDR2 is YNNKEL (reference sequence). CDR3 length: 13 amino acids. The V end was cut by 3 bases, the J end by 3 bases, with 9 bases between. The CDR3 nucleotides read TGTGCCAGCAGCCAGGAGACAGGCTACGAGCAGTACTTC. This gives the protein CASSQETGYEQYF.

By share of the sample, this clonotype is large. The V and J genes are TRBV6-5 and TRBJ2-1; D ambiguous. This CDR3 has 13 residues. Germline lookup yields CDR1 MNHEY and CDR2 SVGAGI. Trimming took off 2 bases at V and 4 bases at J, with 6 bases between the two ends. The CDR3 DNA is TGTGCCAGCAGTTACGCTGGATACAATGAGCAGTTCTTC. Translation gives CASSYAGYNEQFF.

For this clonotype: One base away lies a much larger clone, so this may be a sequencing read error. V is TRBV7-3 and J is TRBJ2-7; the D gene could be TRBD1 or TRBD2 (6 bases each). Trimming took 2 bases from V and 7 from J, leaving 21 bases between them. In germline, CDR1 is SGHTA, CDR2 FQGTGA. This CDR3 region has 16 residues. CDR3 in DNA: TGTGCCAGCAGCTTATTAGGAGGGGGACCCCCCTCTGAGCAGTACTTC. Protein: CASSLLGGGPPSEQYF.

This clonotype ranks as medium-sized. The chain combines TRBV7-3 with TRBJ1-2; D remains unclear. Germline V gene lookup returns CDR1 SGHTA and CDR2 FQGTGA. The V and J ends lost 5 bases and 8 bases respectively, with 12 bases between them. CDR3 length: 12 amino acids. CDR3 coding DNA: TGTGCCAGCAGCGGCGAGGGTTTAGGCTACACCTTC. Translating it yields CASSGEGLGYTF.

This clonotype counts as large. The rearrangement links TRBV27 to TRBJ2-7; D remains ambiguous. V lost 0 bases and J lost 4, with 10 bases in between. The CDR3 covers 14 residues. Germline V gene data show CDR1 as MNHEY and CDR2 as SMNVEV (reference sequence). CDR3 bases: TGTGCCAGCAGTTTATCTTCGGCGTCTTACGAGCAGTACTTC. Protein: CASSLSSASYEQYF.

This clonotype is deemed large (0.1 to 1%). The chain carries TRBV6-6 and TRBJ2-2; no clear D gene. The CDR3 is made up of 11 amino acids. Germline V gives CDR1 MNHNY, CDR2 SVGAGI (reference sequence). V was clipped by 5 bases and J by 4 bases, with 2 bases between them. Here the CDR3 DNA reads TGTGCCAGCAGTGCCACCGGGGAGCTGTTTTTT. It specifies CASSATGELFF.

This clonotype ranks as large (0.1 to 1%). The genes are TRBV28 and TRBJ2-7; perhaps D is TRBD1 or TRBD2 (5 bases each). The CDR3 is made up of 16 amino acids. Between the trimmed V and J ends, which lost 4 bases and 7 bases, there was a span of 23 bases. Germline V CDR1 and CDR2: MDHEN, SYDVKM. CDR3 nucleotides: TGTGCCAGCAGTTCTCCCCGGGACCCGCCGGCCGATGAGCAGTACTTC. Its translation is CASSSPRDPPADEQYF.

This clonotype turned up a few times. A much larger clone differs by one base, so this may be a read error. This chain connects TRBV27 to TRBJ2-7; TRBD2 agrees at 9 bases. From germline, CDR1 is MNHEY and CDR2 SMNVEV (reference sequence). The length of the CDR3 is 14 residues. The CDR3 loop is CASSSGTSFYGQYF. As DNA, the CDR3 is TGTGCCAGCAGCTCCGGGACTAGCTTTTACGGGCAGTACTTC.

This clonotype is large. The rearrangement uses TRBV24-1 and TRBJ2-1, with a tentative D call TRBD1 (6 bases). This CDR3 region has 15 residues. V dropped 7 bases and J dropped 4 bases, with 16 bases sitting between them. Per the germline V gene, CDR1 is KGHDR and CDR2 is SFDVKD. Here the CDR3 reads CATSNTRDTYNEQFF. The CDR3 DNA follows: TGTGCCACCAGCAATACCCGGGACACATACAATGAGCAGTTCTTC.

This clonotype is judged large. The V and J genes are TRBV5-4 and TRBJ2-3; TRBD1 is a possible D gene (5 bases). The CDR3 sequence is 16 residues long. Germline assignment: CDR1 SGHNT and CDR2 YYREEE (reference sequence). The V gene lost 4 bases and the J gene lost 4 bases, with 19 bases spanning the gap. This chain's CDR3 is CASSPLFGREPDTQYF. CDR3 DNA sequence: TGTGCCAGCAGCCCCTTATTCGGCAGGGAACCAGATACGCAGTATTTT.

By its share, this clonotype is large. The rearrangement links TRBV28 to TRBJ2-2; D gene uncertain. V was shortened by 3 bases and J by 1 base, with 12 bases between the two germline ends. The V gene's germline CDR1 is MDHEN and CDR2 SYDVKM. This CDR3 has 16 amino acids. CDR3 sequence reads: CASSFLGQMNTGELFF. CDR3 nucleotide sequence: TGTGCCAGCAGTTTCCTAGGGCAGATGAACACCGGGGAGCTGTTTTTT.

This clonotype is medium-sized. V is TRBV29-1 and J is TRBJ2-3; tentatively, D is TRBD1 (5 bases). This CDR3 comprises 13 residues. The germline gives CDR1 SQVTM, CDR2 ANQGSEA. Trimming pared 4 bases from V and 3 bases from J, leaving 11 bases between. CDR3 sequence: CSVVRDNTDTQYF. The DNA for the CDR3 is TGCAGCGTTGTCAGGGATAATACAGATACGCAGTATTTT.

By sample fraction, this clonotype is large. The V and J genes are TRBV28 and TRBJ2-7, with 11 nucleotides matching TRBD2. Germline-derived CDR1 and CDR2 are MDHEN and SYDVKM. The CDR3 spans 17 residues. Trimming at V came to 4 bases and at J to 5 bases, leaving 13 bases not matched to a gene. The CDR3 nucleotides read TGTGCCAGCAGTTCCCGACCGGGTAGCGGGAGGGCCCACGAGCAGTACTTC. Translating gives CASSSRPGSGRAHEQYF.

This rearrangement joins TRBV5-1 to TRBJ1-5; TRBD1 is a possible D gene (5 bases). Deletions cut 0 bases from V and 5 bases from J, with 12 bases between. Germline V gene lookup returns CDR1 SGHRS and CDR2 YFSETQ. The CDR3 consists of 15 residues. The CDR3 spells CASSLAGGIHQPQHF. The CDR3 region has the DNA TGCGCCAGCAGCTTGGCCGGGGGTATTCATCAGCCCCAGCATTTT. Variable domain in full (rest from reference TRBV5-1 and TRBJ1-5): KAGVTQTPRYLIKTRGQQVTLSCSPISGHRSVSWYQQTPGQGLQFLFEYFSETQRNKGNFPGRFSGRQFSNSRSEMNVSTLELGDSALYLCASSLAGGIHQPQHFGDGTRLSIL.